The present TCR beta chain was sequenced within a study of blood T cell repertoires in COVID-19. Whole-study context: Collection of acute and convalescent COVID-19 samples took place in the United States, Italy and Spain. PBMCs, B-cell-depleted T cells, or T cells provided the cDNA or gDNA that made up the material.

The CDR3 sequence is 13 residues long. Deletions cut 3 bases from V and 5 bases from J, with 10 bases between. In the authors' methods: Reference gene primer amplification yielded estimated nucleated cell counts. The data were produced by immunoSEQ multiplex PCR, yet TCRdb's version contains in-frame clones alone and is incomplete. V, J and clone size reflect that table, while D and trimming were determined from the DNA. The data show 120,000 or so clones, roughly 90% seen once. The sample taken for sequencing was peripheral blood. The chain carries TRBV12-3 or TRBV12-4 and TRBJ1-1; D ambiguous. The source of this sequence is a man between 45 and 60 years old with acute or convalescent COVID-19. The DNA of the CDR3 is TGTGCCAGCAGTTTTGTGGGCTGGACTGAAGCTTTCTTT. Its protein is CASSFVGWTEAFF.